The subject of this entry is one TCR beta chain. Its antigen remains unidentified. The entry originates in a study of T cell responses to AZD1222 COVID-19 vaccine. General study points: CD4 TCRs covered the whole spike, strongest at regions 160-218 and 743-854. A reported finding is that nearly half of spike-specific TCRs target unmutated variant regions.

The CDR3 contains 14 residues. CDR1 is LNHNV, CDR2 YYDKDF, per germline (reference sequence). Between the trimmed V and J ends, which lost 1 base and 5 bases, there was a span of 11 bases. TCRdb's copy holds only in-frame clones and misses some; the assay was immunoSEQ multiplex PCR. In the table there are 200,000 or so clones, roughly 93% of which are singletons. J is TRBJ1-1 and V is TRBV15; perhaps TRBD1 as D (5 bases). The sample was peripheral blood, taken on day 0 of AZD1222 vaccination. The TCR comes from an adult in good health. The CDR3 here is CATSRVGGWTEAFF. In DNA form, the CDR3 reads TGTGCCACCAGCAGAGTTGGGGGGTGGACTGAAGCTTTCTTT.